This TCR beta chain was documented in a study of metastatic and nonmetastatic thyroid tumors. Overall study: The comparison covered peripheral blood and tumor or nodule tissue in malignant and benign thyroid patients. Overall study findings and caveats: In both blood and tumor samples, TCR beta diversity was reported significantly higher for malignant than benign nodules.

Source study methods: Between-group CDR3 differences, defined by clinicopathological status, yielded a distant-metastasis classifier for papillary thyroid cancer. Using MiXCR, TCRdb re-called clones from the PCR reads. Here the V and J calls rest on TCRdb's processing, not on the authors' analysis. The table records 3,500 to 4,500 clones, around a third of them present only once. The germline V and J ends were trimmed by 2 bases and 7 bases, with 17 bases remaining between them. The CDR3 runs to 16 residues. This clone was counted a few times. What it binds is unknown. Not a single patient had been given any form of treatment at any point before undergoing thyroid surgery.

The TCR was taken from a female donor with papillary thyroid cancer or a benign thyroid nodule (not recorded which). Some clones in this sample may be carry-over from other donors' samples. The chain has TRBV12-3 or TRBV12-4 and TRBJ2-2; possibly TRBD2 for D (5 bases). The specimen sequenced was adjacent normal tissue. The CDR3 here is CASSLRSGLGGGELFF. CDR3 nucleotides: TGTGCCAGCAGTTTAAGGAGCGGATTGGGTGGCGGGGAGCTGTTTTTT.